What follows are 23 T cell receptor beta chains derived from one specimen sequenced in a study of cytomegalovirus exposure and HLA in healthy donors. In the PCR, 60 Vbeta and 13 Jbeta primers were used. Assay: immunoSEQ multiplex PCR; the TCRdb copy retains only in-frame clones and omits some. The sample lists 100,000 to 150,000 clones, approximately 78% occurring once. Sequencing was carried out using PBMCs. The receptors originated from a man aged 35 to 55 in good health and CMV-seronegative.

V gene TRBV28 combines with J gene TRBJ1-5; a possible D gene is TRBD1 (6 bases). The CDR3 consists of 13 residues. CDR1 and CDR2 (germline): MDHEN, SYDVKM. The V gene lost 8 bases and the J gene lost 5 bases, with 13 bases spanning the gap. The CDR3 here is CASSTGPDQPQHF. The CDR3 bases are TGTGCCAGCTCCACAGGGCCTGATCAGCCCCAGCATTTT.

The chain carries TRBV5-6 and TRBJ1-2; D possibly corresponds to TRBD1 (5 bases). Per germline, CDR1 SGHDT and CDR2 YYEEEE. The V gene lost 5 bases and the J gene lost 8 bases, with 19 bases spanning the gap. This CDR3 spans 14 amino acids. The CDR3 nucleotides read TGTGCCAGCAGACTTGCGGCCGGGGGGAAGGGCTACACCTTC. It specifies CASRLAAGGKGYTF.

The J gene is TRBJ1-5, the V gene TRBV27; maybe TRBD1 (5 bases). Germline V gene sequence: CDR1 MNHEY, CDR2 SMNVEV (reference sequence). The CDR3 contains 13 residues. The V end was cut by 6 bases, the J end by 2 bases, with 8 bases between. The CDR3 DNA follows: TGTGCCAGCAGGAAACAGGGCAATCAGCCCCAGCATTTT. Protein product: CASRKQGNQPQHF.

The J gene is TRBJ2-7, the V gene TRBV29-1, with 9 bases lining up with TRBD2. CDR1 and CDR2 (germline): SQVTM, ANQGSEA. The ends lost 4 bases at V and 3 bases at J; junction bases unmatched: 10. This CDR3 comprises 15 residues. CDR3 sequence (DNA): TGCAGCGTTGGGAATAGCGGGGGTCTCGGCTACGAGCAGTACTTC. Its translation: CSVGNSGGLGYEQYF.

The rearrangement joins TRBV10-2 to TRBJ1-2; D is ambiguous. Germline assignment: CDR1 WSHSY and CDR2 SAAADI. Trimming took 1 base from V and 1 from J, leaving 10 bases between them. This CDR3 spans 15 amino acids. The CDR3 region has the DNA TGCGCCAGCAGTGAGTACACCGCCGATAACTATGGCTACACCTTC. Its protein product is CASSEYTADNYGYTF.

The V call is TRBV7-2, the J call TRBJ2-3; the match to TRBD2 covers 8 bases. Germline V gene data show CDR1 as SGHTA and CDR2 as FQGNSA. The V and J ends lost 4 bases and 2 bases, in that order; junction bases with no gene match: 5. This CDR3 has 15 amino acids. Here the CDR3 DNA reads TGTGCCAGCAGCTGGGAGCGGGGGATCACAGATACGCAGTATTTT. Residues: CASSWERGITDTQYF.

This clone has a single count. The chain employs TRBV30 and TRBJ2-5, with TRBD2 matching 7 bases. This CDR3 region has 13 residues. J lost 4 bases, V lost 4 bases, and 6 bases had no gene match. Per the germline V gene, CDR1 is GTSNPN and CDR2 is SVGIG (reference sequence). CDR3 protein: CAWKPPGGETQYF. CDR3 coding DNA: TGTGCCTGGAAACCTCCGGGAGGAGAGACCCAGTACTTC. Filled out from reference TRBV30 and TRBJ2-5, the complete variable domain reads SQTIHQWPATLVQPVGSPLSLECTVEGTSNPNLYWYRQAAGRGLQLLFYSVGIGQISSEVPQNLSASRPQDRQFILSSKKLLLSDSGFYLCAWKPPGGETQYFGPGTRLLVL.

This CDR3 reads CAISDFLGSYNEQFF. DNA of the CDR3: TGTGCCATCAGTGATTTCCTAGGCAGCTACAATGAGCAGTTCTTC. This rearrangement joins TRBV10-3 to TRBJ2-1; D gene unclear. Germline V lookup: CDR1 ENHRY, CDR2 SYGVKD. Trimming took off 3 bases at V and 3 bases at J, with 12 bases between the two ends. This CDR3 spans 15 amino acids.

The J gene is TRBJ2-5, the V gene TRBV19, with no clear D. This CDR3 region has 15 residues. The V gene lost 6 bases and the J gene lost 1 base, with 15 bases spanning the gap. Germline assignment: CDR1 LNHDA and CDR2 SQIVND (reference sequence). CDR3 nucleotide sequence: TGTGCCAGTAGGCGCGGTTTCCTCAGCCAAGAGACCCAGTACTTC. Its protein is CASRRGFLSQETQYF.

CDR3 protein: CASSPIGQKAFF. The CDR3 DNA sequence: TGTGCCAGCAGCCCCATTGGGCAGAAAGCTTTCTTT. The rearrangement links TRBV2 to TRBJ1-1; D ambiguous. The CDR3 totals 12 residues. Trimming removed 6 bases from V and 9 bases from J, with 14 bases in between. Germline lookup yields CDR1 SNHLY and CDR2 FYNNEI.

This rearrangement joins TRBV7-9 to TRBJ2-7; D gene unclear. The CDR3 is made up of 13 amino acids. The germline CDR1 and CDR2 sequences are SEHNR and FQNEAQ (reference sequence). V was shortened by 0 bases and J by 5 bases, with 8 bases between the two germline ends. The DNA of the CDR3 is TGTGCCAGCAGCTTAGCGATAACGGACGAGCAGTACTTC. This gives the protein CASSLAITDEQYF.

This chain's CDR3 is CASSLTGGSFREKLFF. Here the CDR3 DNA reads TGTGCCAGCAGTTTAACAGGGGGCTCTTTTAGGGAAAAACTGTTTTTT. The chain employs TRBV28 and TRBJ1-4; 9 bases fit TRBD1. Germline V CDR1 and CDR2: MDHEN, SYDVKM. There are 16 residues in the CDR3. The V gene end was trimmed by 2 bases and the J gene end by 8 bases; junction bases not matched to a gene: 9. Drawing the rest from reference TRBV28 and TRBJ1-4, the complete variable domain is DVKVTQSSRYLVKRTGEKVFLECVQDMDHENMFWYRQDPGLGLRLIYFSYDVKMKEKGDIPEGYSVSREKKERFSLILESASTNQTSMYLCASSLTGGSFREKLFFGSGTQLSVL.

This clone has only a few counts. The chain uses TRBV25-1 and TRBJ2-4; D gene uncertain. Germline V gives CDR1 MGHDK, CDR2 SYGVNS. This CDR3 contains 14 residues. Trimming pared 3 bases from V and 2 bases from J, leaving 8 bases between. DNA of the CDR3: TGTGCCAGCAGTGACCAACAGACCAAAAACATTCAGTACTTC. It is translated as CASSDQQTKNIQYF.

Only a few counts were recorded for this clone. The genes are TRBV11-3 and TRBJ2-7; TRBD2 matches 12 bases. V lost 5 bases and J lost 7; bases outside the gene matches: 9. Germline assignment: CDR1 SGHNT and CDR2 YENEEA. This CDR3 region has 15 residues. DNA of the CDR3: TGTGCCAGCAGCCATCCGACTAGCGGGAGCGGGGAGCAGTACTTC. Translating gives CASSHPTSGSGEQYF.

This clone has just one count. CDR3 in amino acids: CASSLTGLNTGELFF. The CDR3 nucleotides are TGCGCCAGCAGCTTGACAGGGCTAAACACCGGGGAGCTGTTTTTT. This chain links TRBV5-1 with TRBJ2-2; a possible D gene is TRBD1 (6 bases). Germline CDR1 SGHRS, CDR2 YFSETQ. V was shortened by 1 base and J by 2 bases, with 9 bases between the two germline ends. The CDR3 is 15 residues long.

In its sample, this clone was seen a few times. The chain has TRBV27 and TRBJ1-2; D remains ambiguous. The CDR3 is 14 amino acids. V was shortened by 5 bases and J by 5 bases, with 15 bases between the two germline ends. Per the germline V gene, CDR1 is MNHEY and CDR2 is SMNVEV (reference sequence). The CDR3 region is CASSNPPPGYGYTF. The CDR3 bases are TGTGCCAGCAGTAATCCCCCCCCAGGTTATGGCTACACCTTC.

The V and J genes are TRBV6-5 and TRBJ1-5; D might be TRBD1 (5 bases). Germline values: CDR1 MNHEY, CDR2 SVGAGI. Trimming removed 9 bases at V and 5 bases at J, with 14 bases between. The length of the CDR3 is 13 residues. The CDR3 loop is CASRGGTDQPQHF. The CDR3 bases are TGTGCCAGTCGGGGAGGGACGGATCAGCCCCAGCATTTT.

The CDR3 loop reads CAWSGDYYEQYF. The CDR3, as DNA: TGTGCCTGGAGTGGTGACTACTACGAGCAGTACTTC. V usage is TRBV30 and J usage is TRBJ2-7; TRBD2 might be the D (5 bases). V was shortened by 1 base and J by 3 bases, with 7 bases between the two germline ends. Germline values: CDR1 GTSNPN, CDR2 SVGIG (reference sequence). The CDR3 is 12 amino acids.

The gene calls are TRBV7-7 and TRBJ2-2; D perhaps matches TRBD2 (6 bases). In germline, CDR1 is SSHAT, CDR2 FNYEAQ (reference sequence). The ends were cut back, 5 bases at V and 3 bases at J, with 10 bases in the middle. The CDR3 has 14 residues. CDR3 residues: CASSQGEDTGELFF. The CDR3 nucleotides read TGTGCCAGCAGCCAAGGGGAGGACACCGGGGAGCTGTTTTTT.

J is TRBJ1-5 and V is TRBV5-1, with TRBD1 matching 10 bases. The V segment lost 3 bases and the J segment 5 bases; nucleotides outside the gene matches: 2. CDR3 length equals 14 residues. Germline V CDR1 and CDR2: SGHRS, YFSETQ. CDR3: CASSYGTGDQPQHF. As DNA, the CDR3 is TGCGCCAGCAGCTACGGGACAGGGGATCAGCCCCAGCATTTT.

This clone appeared a few times. The chain carries TRBV5-1 and TRBJ2-1; D not resolved. With 0 bases removed from V and 5 bases from J, the gap between germline ends came to 6 bases. The CDR3 consists of 13 residues. Germline assignment: CDR1 SGHRS and CDR2 YFSETQ. The CDR3 DNA is TGCGCCAGCAGCTTGGTTAGAAACAATGAGCAGTTCTTC. Encoded protein: CASSLVRNNEQFF.

A single count supports this clone. V is TRBV19 and J is TRBJ1-2; 10 positions match TRBD1. The CDR3 spans 18 residues. V was clipped by 5 bases and J by 2 bases; unmatched bases: 14. The germline V gene encodes CDR1 LNHDA and CDR2 SQIVND (reference sequence). DNA of the CDR3: TGTGCCAGTAGTTCAAGGGACAGGGGAGATCATCTGAACTATGGCTACACCTTC. Translating gives CASSSRDRGDHLNYGYTF.

The CDR3 DNA follows: TGTGCCATCAGTGAGTTGTGGGGGACAGACTATGGCTACACCTTC. This codes for CAISELWGTDYGYTF. V is TRBV10-3 and J is TRBJ1-2; 7 bases are shared with TRBD1. The CDR3 runs to 15 residues. The junction had 5 bases not matched to a gene; V was cut back by 1 base and J by 3 bases. In germline, CDR1 is ENHRY, CDR2 SYGVKD.